The 28 T cell receptor beta chains reported below all come from one sample, sequenced in a study of molecular identifiers for immune sequencing clone quantification. MiXCR was run by TCRdb on the PCR reads, yielding one entry per CDR3 protein. Of about 330,000 distinct CDR3 sequences listed, about a quarter are singletons. Specimen: naive CD8+ T cells from blood, with Jurkat cell RNA spiked in. Regarding subset: FACS-sorted CD8+CD4-CCR7+CD45RA+ naive T cells. The receptors were sampled from a human donor in good health. Some libraries in this study had Jurkat cell RNA spiked in.

Many counts were recorded for this clonotype. J is TRBJ1-5 and V is TRBV7-2, with D maybe TRBD1 (5 bases). The CDR3 has 13 amino acids. Per the germline V gene, CDR1 is SGHTA and CDR2 is FQGNSA. Trimming took 1 base from V and 7 from J, leaving 8 bases between them. CDR3 sequence: CASSLDRGQPQHF. The CDR3 DNA is TGTGCCAGCAGCTTAGATCGGGGGCAGCCCCAGCATTTT.

The chain has TRBV4-1 and TRBJ1-1, with D tentatively TRBD1 (6 bases). V was shortened by 5 bases and J by 5 bases, with 15 bases between the two germline ends. The CDR3 runs to 14 residues. Germline loops: CDR1 MGHRA, CDR2 YSYEKL. CDR3 in amino acids: CASSTRQEGTEAFF. CDR3 nucleotides: TGCGCCAGCAGCACACGACAGGAGGGTACTGAAGCTTTCTTT.

The rearrangement joins TRBV24-1 to TRBJ2-5; tentatively, D is TRBD1 (6 bases). Trimming pared 5 bases from V and 2 bases from J, leaving 11 bases between. CDR3 length: 14 amino acids. Germline CDR1 and CDR2: KGHDR and SFDVKD. CDR3 in DNA: TGTGCCACCAGTGGAACAGGGATACAAGAGACCCAGTACTTC. Amino acids: CATSGTGIQETQYF.

Worth noting for this clonotype: A single base separates this from a much larger clone, so it may be a read error. The chain joins TRBV29-1 to TRBJ1-1; 10 bases are shared with TRBD1. The V segment lost 4 bases and the J segment 3 bases; nucleotides outside the gene matches: 5. This CDR3 is 14 amino acids long. CDR1 and CDR2 (germline): SQVTM, ANQGSEA. CDR3 loop: CSVAGQGSDTEAFF. The DNA for the CDR3 is TGCAGCGTTGCGGGACAGGGGTCGGACACTGAAGCTTTCTTT.

This clonotype was detected a few times. The chain uses TRBV7-6 and TRBJ2-3; D possibly uses TRBD1 or TRBD2 (6 bases each). CDR1 SGHVS and CDR2 FNYEAQ come from the germline V gene. Trimming pared 1 base from V and 6 bases from J, leaving 11 bases between. The CDR3 is 14 amino acids. The CDR3 region has the DNA TGTGCCAGCAGCTTAGTGGGGGGCCCCGATACGCAGTATTTT. Amino acid sequence: CASSLVGGPDTQYF.

This clonotype was observed at least ten times. The chain recombines TRBV20-1 with TRBJ2-1; D call uncertain. Germline V gene sequence: CDR1 DFQATT, CDR2 SNEGSKA (reference sequence). The CDR3 is 11 amino acids. V lost 1 base and J lost 8, with 6 bases in between. DNA of the CDR3: TGCAGTGCTAGAGTGGGGTATGAGCAGTTCTTC. This codes for CSARVGYEQFF.

This clonotype appeared a few times. The J gene is TRBJ2-2, the V gene TRBV28; D possibly corresponds to TRBD2 (5 bases). The CDR3 is 15 residues long. With 4 bases removed from V and 3 bases from J, the gap between germline ends came to 12 bases. The germline V gene encodes CDR1 MDHEN and CDR2 SYDVKM. For the CDR3, the DNA is TGTGCCAGCAGTTCGACGAGGGCGGACACCGGGGAGCTGTTTTTT. It yields the protein CASSSTRADTGELFF.

This clonotype was detected ten times or more. This chain links TRBV7-9 with TRBJ1-6; no firm D call. There are 14 residues in the CDR3. Trimming stripped 1 base from V and 8 bases from J, with 9 bases between. The germline gives CDR1 SEHNR, CDR2 FQNEAQ (reference sequence). The CDR3 sequence is CASSLDPSYSPLHF. The CDR3 DNA is TGTGCCAGCAGCTTAGATCCCTCATATTCACCCCTCCACTTT.

A note on this clonotype: This sequence may be a read error, since a much larger clone differs from it by one base. The genes are TRBV28 and TRBJ1-5; TRBD1 aligns across 8 bases. Per germline, CDR1 MDHEN and CDR2 SYDVKM. This CDR3 comprises 17 residues. The CDR3 protein is CASSFGRGLGGNQPPHF. The CDR3 coding sequence is TGTGCCAGCAGTTTTGGCAGGGGGCTCGGCGGCAATCAGCCCCCGCATTTT.

This clonotype occurred many times. J is TRBJ2-3 and V is TRBV11-2; D ambiguous. The V gene's germline CDR1 is SGHAT and CDR2 FQNNGV. The CDR3 is made up of 12 amino acids. V was clipped by 5 bases and J by 5 bases, with 8 bases between them. DNA of the CDR3: TGTGCCAGCAGCGATTGGGGAGATACGCAGTATTTT. This gives the protein CASSDWGDTQYF.

This clonotype has ten or more counts. The chain has TRBV9 and TRBJ2-7; D is ambiguous. In germline, CDR1 is SGDLS, CDR2 YYNGEE. V lost 3 bases, J lost 2 bases, and 9 bases lay in between. The CDR3 contains 13 residues. In DNA form, the CDR3 reads TGTGCCAGCAGCGGGGAACTCCCCTACGAGCAGTACTTC. This translates into CASSGELPYEQYF.

This sequence joins TRBV20-1 and TRBJ2-3, with no clear D. The CDR3 covers 17 residues. Germline V gene sequence: CDR1 DFQATT, CDR2 SNEGSKA (reference sequence). V lost 3 bases and J lost 3, with 22 bases in between. Written as DNA, the CDR3 is TGCAGTGCTAGTGAGATTAGTACATTACCTCGTACAGATACGCAGTATTTT. Protein: CSASEISTLPRTDTQYF.

The V call is TRBV20-1, the J call TRBJ2-7, with TRBD2 as a possible D gene (6 bases). The CDR3 runs 17 residues. V shed 1 base and J shed 1 base, with 20 bases lying between them. The germline CDR1 and CDR2 sequences are DFQATT and SNEGSKA (reference sequence). This chain's CDR3 is CSARGNFGGGASYEQYF. The CDR3, as DNA: TGCAGTGCTAGAGGGAATTTCGGTGGCGGGGCTTCCTACGAGCAGTACTTC.

This clonotype was recorded many times. In DNA form, the CDR3 reads TGTGCCAGCAGCGTCGACAGGACCAACGTCCTGACTTTC. Translation gives CASSVDRTNVLTF. The rearrangement links TRBV9 to TRBJ2-6; tentatively, D is TRBD1 (6 bases). V lost 2 bases and J lost 8, with 8 bases in between. The germline gives CDR1 SGDLS, CDR2 YYNGEE. This CDR3 is 13 amino acids long.

This clonotype was detected ten times or more. The chain links TRBV7-2 to TRBJ1-1; maybe TRBD1 (6 bases). The germline V gene has CDR1 SGHTA and CDR2 FQGNSA. V shed 4 bases and J shed 6 bases, with 15 bases lying between them. This CDR3 comprises 14 residues. CDR3 in amino acids: CASSSPAGVPEAFF. As DNA, the CDR3 is TGTGCCAGCAGCTCCCCGGCAGGGGTTCCTGAAGCTTTCTTT.

The V and J genes are TRBV7-2 and TRBJ2-5; D unclear. V lost 2 bases to trimming and J lost 0 bases, with 10 bases between them. Germline V gene lookup returns CDR1 SGHTA and CDR2 FQGNSA. The length of the CDR3 is 15 residues. CDR3: CASSLISCYQETQYF. DNA for the CDR3: TGTGCCAGCAGCTTAATAAGCTGCTACCAAGAGACCCAGTACTTC. The full variable domain, with the rest looked up from reference TRBV7-2 and TRBJ2-5, is GAGVSQSPSNKVTEKGKDVELRCDPISGHTALYWYRQSLGQGLEFLIYFQGNSAPDKSGLPSDRFSAERTGGSVSTLTIQRTQQEDSAVYLCASSLISCYQETQYFGPGTRLLVL.

The chain uses TRBV9 and TRBJ2-3; D may be TRBD2 (5 bases). The germline V gene has CDR1 SGDLS and CDR2 YYNGEE. The V gene lost 3 bases and the J gene lost 2 bases, with 16 bases spanning the gap. The CDR3 runs to 16 residues. DNA for the CDR3: TGTGCCAGCAGCGCAGAGGACTTAACCTTCACAGATACGCAGTATTTT. It codes for CASSAEDLTFTDTQYF.

The chain combines TRBV10-2 with TRBJ2-4; TRBD2 might be the D (5 bases). From germline, CDR1 is WSHSY and CDR2 SAAADI. The CDR3 runs to 16 residues. Trimming removed 2 bases from V and 1 base from J, with 12 bases in between. CDR3 DNA sequence: TGCGCCAGCAGTGAGCCATCGGACTTGGCCAAAAACATTCAGTACTTC. This gives the protein CASSEPSDLAKNIQYF.

This clonotype appeared a few times. The gene calls are TRBV7-9 and TRBJ2-3, with a tentative D call TRBD1 (6 bases). Trimming stripped 5 bases from V and 7 bases from J, with 13 bases between. Germline loops: CDR1 SEHNR, CDR2 FQNEAQ (reference sequence). This CDR3 is 13 amino acids long. The CDR3 nucleotides are TGTGCCAGCAGCCCACCCCAGGGGAATACGCAGTATTTT. This translates into CASSPPQGNTQYF.

At least ten counts were recorded for this clonotype. The CDR3 nucleotides read TGTGCCAGCAGGCCTCCGGGGGTCGGGAACACCGGGGAGCTGTTTTTT. This translates into CASRPPGVGNTGELFF. This chain links TRBV7-9 with TRBJ2-2; D perhaps matches TRBD2 (6 bases). The CDR3 extends over 16 amino acids. V was cut by 6 bases and J by 1 base, with 15 bases left in between. The V gene's germline CDR1 is SEHNR and CDR2 FQNEAQ (reference sequence).

The chain employs TRBV7-8 and TRBJ2-7; 8 nucleotides match TRBD1. V lost 0 bases to trimming and J lost 5 bases; unmatched junction nucleotides: 12. This CDR3 has 17 amino acids. Germline CDR1 is SGHVS and CDR2 is FQNEAQ. CDR3 sequence: CASSLALLTGGIHEQYF. DNA for the CDR3: TGTGCCAGCAGCTTAGCGTTGTTAACAGGGGGTATACACGAGCAGTACTTC.

This clonotype showed up many times. The V call is TRBV5-1, the J call TRBJ2-7; 9 bases line up with TRBD1. The ends lost 1 base at V and 3 bases at J; junction bases unmatched: 5. Germline V gene data show CDR1 as SGHRS and CDR2 as YFSETQ. The length of the CDR3 is 15 residues. The CDR3 sequence is CASSLMGQGHYEQYF. The CDR3 coding sequence is TGCGCCAGCAGCTTGATGGGACAGGGTCACTACGAGCAGTACTTC.

The table lists this clonotype with a few counts. One end of the junction varies from germline; a read error may be responsible. The rearrangement uses TRBV6-1 and TRBJ2-7; 10 bases are a match to TRBD2. From germline, CDR1 is MNHNS and CDR2 SASEGT. The CDR3 is 14 residues long. CDR3 residues: CASRKTSGSSEQYF. The CDR3 nucleotides read TGTGCCAGCAGAAAGACTAGCGGGTCCTCCGAGCAGTACTTC.

The J gene is TRBJ2-3, the V gene TRBV5-1; TRBD2 aligns across 12 bases. V lost 7 bases and J lost 4; bases outside the gene matches: 4. CDR1 and CDR2 (germline): SGHRS, YFSETQ. The CDR3 length is 14 residues. The chain's CDR3 is CASYGLAGSDTQYF. The CDR3 bases are TGCGCCAGCTACGGACTAGCGGGGTCAGATACGCAGTATTTT.

The CDR3: CASSRAGHLPKEGKLFF. Here the CDR3 DNA reads TGTGCCAGCAGCAGAGCGGGACACCTCCCAAAGGAGGGAAAACTGTTTTTT. The V call is TRBV3-2, the J call TRBJ1-4; the listed D gene, TRBD1, was not tested against the DNA. TRBV3-2 is marked as a pseudogene. The CDR3 runs 17 residues.

Comments on this clonotype: This could be a read error, since a much larger clone is one nucleotide away. A read error is likely, as this CDR3 ends without the conserved phenylalanine or tryptophan. The chain combines TRBV9 with TRBJ2-6; no clear D gene. The V end was cut by 8 bases, the J end by 0 bases, with 6 bases between. The CDR3 has 13 amino acids. Per germline, CDR1 SGDLS and CDR2 YYNGEE. CDR3 loop: CASEASGANVLTL. The CDR3 DNA sequence: TGTGCCAGTGAGGCCTCTGGGGCCAACGTCCTGACTCTC.

This clonotype occurred a few times. V usage is TRBV5-4 and J usage is TRBJ2-7; TRBD2 aligns across 7 bases. Germline CDR1 is SGHNT and CDR2 is YYREEE (reference sequence). CDR3 length: 16 amino acids. J was trimmed by 2 bases and V by 0 bases; bases with no gene match: 8. In DNA, the CDR3 is TGTGCCAGCAGCTTGGCCCCAGGACTAGGGCCCTACGAGCAGTACTTC. It translates to CASSLAPGLGPYEQYF.

About this clonotype itself: One base away lies a much larger clone, so this may be a sequencing read error. The chain recombines TRBV27 with TRBJ1-5; no reliable D call. The germline V gene has CDR1 MNHEY and CDR2 SMNVEV (reference sequence). The CDR3 loop spans 14 amino acids. For the CDR3, the DNA is TGTGCCTGCAGTTTGATCGGAGCCAATCAGCCCCAGCATTTT. Translated, it gives CACSLIGANQPQHF.